This TCR beta chain was captured in a study of radiotherapy plus CTLA-4 blockade in lung cancer. Findings and caveats of the study: TCR clones from tumors expanded in blood after radiotherapy plus ipilimumab. The best predictor of response was reported to be early blood T cell clone dynamics, with interferon-beta.

TCRdb's copy holds only in-frame clones and misses some; the assay was immunoSEQ multiplex PCR. The table includes about 49,000 clones, roughly 84% detected once. Trimming shortened V by 5 bases and J by 4 bases, and 9 bases separated the two germline ends. This CDR3 is built from 13 residues. Germline CDR1 and CDR2: SGHTA and FQGNSA. In regard to this clone: What it binds is unknown.

The receptor was isolated from a human donor with non-small cell lung cancer whose response to radiotherapy plus ipilimumab could not be evaluated. V gene TRBV7-2 combines with J gene TRBJ2-1, with a tentative D call TRBD1 (5 bases). Material: peripheral blood, obtained from a patient treated with radiotherapy plus ipilimumab. CDR3 nucleotides: TGTGCCAGCAGCGTACAGGTTTACAATGAGCAGTTCTTC. Its protein product is CASSVQVYNEQFF. The variable domain in full, with the rest retrieved from reference TRBV7-2 and TRBJ2-1, is GAGVSQSPSNKVTEKGKDVELRCDPISGHTALYWYRQSLGQGLEFLIYFQGNSAPDKSGLPSDRFSAERTGGSVSTLTIQRTQQEDSAVYLCASSVQVYNEQFFGPGTRLTVL.